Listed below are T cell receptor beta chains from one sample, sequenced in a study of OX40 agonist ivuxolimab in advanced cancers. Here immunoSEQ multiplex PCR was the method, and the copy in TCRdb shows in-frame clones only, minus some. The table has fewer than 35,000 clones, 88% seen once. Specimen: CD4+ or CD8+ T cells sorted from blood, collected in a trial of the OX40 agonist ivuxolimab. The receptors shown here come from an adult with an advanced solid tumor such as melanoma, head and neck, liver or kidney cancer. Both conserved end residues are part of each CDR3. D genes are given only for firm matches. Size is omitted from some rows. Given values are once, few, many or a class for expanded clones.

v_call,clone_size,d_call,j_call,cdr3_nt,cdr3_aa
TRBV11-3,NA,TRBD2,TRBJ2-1,TGTGCCAGCAGCATCTCTAGCGGGGGGGCCGGAGAGCAGTTCTTC,CASSISSGGAGEQFF
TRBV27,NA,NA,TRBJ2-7,TGTGCCAGCAGAGCCAGGTATGACGAGCAGTACTTC,CASRARYDEQYF
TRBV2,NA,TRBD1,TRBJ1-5,TGTGCCAGCAGTGAAGTTGGGGGACAGCTAAATCAGCCCCAGCATTTT,CASSEVGGQLNQPQHF
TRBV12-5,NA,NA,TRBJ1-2,TGTGCTAGTGACCCACGTTATAACTATGGCTACACCTTC,CASDPRYNYGYTF
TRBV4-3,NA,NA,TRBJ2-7,TGCGCCAGCAGCCAAGATGGTCCGGGGCCCTACGAGCAGTACTTC,CASSQDGPGPYEQYF
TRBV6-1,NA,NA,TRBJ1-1,TGTGCCAGCAGTGACCTATCGTTCGGGGGGGTGAACACTGAAGCTTTCTTT,CASSDLSFGGVNTEAFF
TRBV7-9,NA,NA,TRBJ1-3,TGTGCCAGCAGCGCCTTGGGGGATGGTGGAAACACCATATATTTT,CASSALGDGGNTIYF
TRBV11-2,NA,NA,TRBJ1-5,TGTGCCAGCAGCCCATTTGGGAGGGATCAGCCCCAGCATTTT,CASSPFGRDQPQHF
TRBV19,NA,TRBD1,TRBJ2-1,TGTGCCAGTAGCCCCCCGTTGCGGACAGGGGTTAGGACCTACAATGAGCAGTTCTTC,CASSPPLRTGVRTYNEQFF
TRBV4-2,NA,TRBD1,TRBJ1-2,TGTGCCAGCAGCCCCTACCCGGGACAGGGGAGCTATGGCTACACCTTC,CASSPYPGQGSYGYTF
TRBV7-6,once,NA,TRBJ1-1,TGTGCCAGCAGCTTAGGGGAAACTGAAGCTTTCTTT,CASSLGETEAFF
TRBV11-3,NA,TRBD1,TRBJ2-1,TGTGCCAGCAGCACTCGGGACAGGGCAAATGAGCAGTTCTTC,CASSTRDRANEQFF
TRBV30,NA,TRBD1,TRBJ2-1,TGTGCCTGGGGTGGACAGGGGACATACAATGAGCAGTTCTTC,CAWGGQGTYNEQFF
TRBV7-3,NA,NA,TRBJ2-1,TGTGCCAGCAGCCCCATGGGCTATGAGCAGTTCTTC,CASSPMGYEQFF
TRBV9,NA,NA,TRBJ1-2,TGTGCCAGCAGCGTAGGGCAGGAAAACTATGGCTACACCTTC,CASSVGQENYGYTF
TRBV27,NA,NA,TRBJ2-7,TGTGCCAGCAGTTTAAGAGGGTTCGATTCCTACGAGCAGTACTTC,CASSLRGFDSYEQYF
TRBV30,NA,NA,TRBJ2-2,TGTGCCTGGAGCGAAGGGACGGTAAACACCGGGGAGCTGTTTTTT,CAWSEGTVNTGELFF
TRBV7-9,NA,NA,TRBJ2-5,TGTGCCAGCAGCTTACGGGCAAACCACCAAGAGACCCAGTACTTC,CASSLRANHQETQYF
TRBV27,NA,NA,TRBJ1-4,TGTGCCAGCAGTTCCGGGACGGCAGAAGGTGAAAAACTGTTTTTT,CASSSGTAEGEKLFF